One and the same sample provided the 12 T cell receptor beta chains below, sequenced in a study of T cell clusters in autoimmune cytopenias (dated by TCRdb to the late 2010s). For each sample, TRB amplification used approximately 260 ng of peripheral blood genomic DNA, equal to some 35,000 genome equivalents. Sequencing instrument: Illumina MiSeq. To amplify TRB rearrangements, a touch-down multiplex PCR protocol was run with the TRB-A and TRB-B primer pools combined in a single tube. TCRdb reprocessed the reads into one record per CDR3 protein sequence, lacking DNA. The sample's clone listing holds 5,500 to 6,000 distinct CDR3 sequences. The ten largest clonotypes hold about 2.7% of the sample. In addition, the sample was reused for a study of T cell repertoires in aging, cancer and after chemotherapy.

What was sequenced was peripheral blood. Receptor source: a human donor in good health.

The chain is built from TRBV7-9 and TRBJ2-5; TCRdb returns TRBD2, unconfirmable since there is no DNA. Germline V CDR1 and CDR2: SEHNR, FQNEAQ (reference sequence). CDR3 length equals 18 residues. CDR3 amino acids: CASSPLAGGTRVRETQYF.

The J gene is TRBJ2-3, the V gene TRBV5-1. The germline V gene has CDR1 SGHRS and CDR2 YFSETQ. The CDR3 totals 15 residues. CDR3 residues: CASSLVSSGTDTQYF.

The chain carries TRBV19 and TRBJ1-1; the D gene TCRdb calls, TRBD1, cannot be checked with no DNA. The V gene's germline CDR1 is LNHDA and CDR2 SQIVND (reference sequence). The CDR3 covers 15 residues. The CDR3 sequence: CASSIRGQMNTEAFF.

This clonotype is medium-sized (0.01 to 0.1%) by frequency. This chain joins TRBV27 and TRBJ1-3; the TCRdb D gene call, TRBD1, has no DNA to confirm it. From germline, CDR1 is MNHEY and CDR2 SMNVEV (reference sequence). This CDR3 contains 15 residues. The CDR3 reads CASSLAGGSGNTIYF.

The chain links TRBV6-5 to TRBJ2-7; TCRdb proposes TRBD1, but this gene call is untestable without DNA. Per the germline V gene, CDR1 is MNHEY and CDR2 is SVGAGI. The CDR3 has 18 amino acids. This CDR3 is CASSYLTTGTGVRYEQYF.

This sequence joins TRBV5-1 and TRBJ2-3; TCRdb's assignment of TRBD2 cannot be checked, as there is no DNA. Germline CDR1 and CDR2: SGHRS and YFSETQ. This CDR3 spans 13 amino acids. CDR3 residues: CASSRGSPDTQYF.

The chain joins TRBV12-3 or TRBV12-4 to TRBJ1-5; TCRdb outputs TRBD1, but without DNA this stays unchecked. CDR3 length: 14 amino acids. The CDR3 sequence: CASRTPGSNQPQHF.

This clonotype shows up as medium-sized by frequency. The chain's CDR3 is CSVVGIEGNTIYF. The chain couples TRBV29-1 to TRBJ1-3. The CDR3 is 13 residues long. Germline V gene data show CDR1 as SQVTM and CDR2 as ANQGSEA.

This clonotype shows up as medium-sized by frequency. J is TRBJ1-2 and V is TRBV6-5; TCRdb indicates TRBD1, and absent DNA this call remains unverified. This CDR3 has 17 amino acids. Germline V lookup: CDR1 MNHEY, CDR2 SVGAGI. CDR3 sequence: CASSYSALSPANYGYTF.

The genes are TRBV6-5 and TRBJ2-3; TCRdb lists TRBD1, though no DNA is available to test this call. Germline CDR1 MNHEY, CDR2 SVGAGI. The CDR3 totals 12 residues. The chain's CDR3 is CASSPLGGTQYF.

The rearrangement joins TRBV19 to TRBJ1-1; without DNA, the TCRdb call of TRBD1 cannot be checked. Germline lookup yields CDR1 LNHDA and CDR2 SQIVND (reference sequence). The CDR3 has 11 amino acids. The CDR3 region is CASSIRGQAFF.

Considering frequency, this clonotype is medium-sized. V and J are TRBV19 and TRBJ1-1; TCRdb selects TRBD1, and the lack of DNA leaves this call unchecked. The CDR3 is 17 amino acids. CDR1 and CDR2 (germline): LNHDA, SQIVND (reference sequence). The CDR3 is CASSMVRGFTWNTEAFF.